This TCR beta chain was retrieved from a study of Graves' ophthalmopathy and Graves' hyperthyroidism. Study-wide background: Prior to any treatment, peripheral blood was collected at the time of initial diagnosis.

RNA transcripts served as template for amplifying TCR beta CDR3 sequences. RT-PCR was first run with HTBI primers, then multiplex PCR in a second round. TCRdb redid the calling of the multiplex PCR reads with MiXCR, one entry per CDR3 protein. This repertoire shows some 160,000 distinct CDR3 sequences, about two fifths found once; its top ten account for approximately 9%. Patients were diagnosed from clinical symptoms, serum thyroxine, TRAb, thyroid ultrasound and orbital computed tomography. Study-level results: A 13-signature model separated ophthalmopathy from stable hyperthyroidism, around 90% sensitivity, 80% to 83% specificity. In blood, most expanded thyroid clonotypes above 0.001 frequency were also detected.

The ends lost 5 bases at V and 5 bases at J; junction bases unmatched: 6. Germline lookup yields CDR1 MDHEN and CDR2 SYDVKM. This CDR3 has 14 residues. This clonotype was detected many times. No antigen is known for it. This TCR was sampled from a young man with Graves' ophthalmopathy. This sequence joins TRBV28 and TRBJ2-7; the match to TRBD1 covers 10 bases. The sequenced material came from peripheral blood. The CDR3, as DNA: TGTGCCAGCAGTGTCTCCGGGACAGGGGACGAGCAGTACTTC. This sequence encodes CASSVSGTGDEQYF.